This TCR beta chain stems from a study of beta chain features in type 1 diabetes. Germline V gene sequence: CDR1 MGHDK, CDR2 SYGVNS. This CDR3 contains 13 residues. V shed 0 bases and J shed 4 bases, with 6 bases lying between them. Investigators reverse transcribed all isolated RNA, so they sequenced expressed TCRB transcripts. Libraries were prepared by immunoSEQ multiplex PCR; TCRdb keeps only in-frame clonotypes and omits some of them. The top ten hold just over 0.015% of the sample, which has a few hundred thousand clones, 8% to 13% seen once. The authors sorted CD4+ naive, central memory, regulatory and stem cell-like memory cells via CD45RO/CCR7/CD25/CD127/CD95/CD27. Purity above 98% was achieved in all sorted populations.

The V and J genes are TRBV25-1 and TRBJ2-5; the D gene is possibly TRBD1 (6 bases). The clonotype originates from a woman aged 25-40 years in good health. Material for sequencing was naive CD4+ T cells from blood. CDR3 coding DNA: TGTGCCAGCAGTGAATACAGGGGAGAGACCCAGTACTTC. Its protein product is CASSEYRGETQYF.